This T cell receptor beta chain was recorded in a study of blood T cell repertoires in COVID-19. The germline CDR1 and CDR2 sequences are SGHDN and FVKESK. The V segment lost 2 bases and the J segment 7 bases; nucleotides outside the gene matches: 5. There are 15 residues in the CDR3. The method was immunoSEQ multiplex PCR; TCRdb's version includes in-frame clones alone and lacks a portion of them. There are approximately 360,000 clones in the sample; 90% occur only once, and around 7% lies in the top ten. The sequence came from a man between 18 and 35 years old with active or convalescent COVID-19. The sample consisted of peripheral blood. The rearrangement uses TRBV14 and TRBJ2-1; 10 bases map to TRBD2. The CDR3 region has the DNA TGTGCCAGCAGCCAACTAGCGGGAGATTCGAATGAGCAGTTCTTC. This codes for CASSQLAGDSNEQFF.